The 21 T cell receptor beta chains in this list originate from one sample, sequenced in a study of T-cell reconstitution after alpha-beta-depleted transplantation in children. During its preparation, the TCRbeta library received unique molecular identifiers. TCRdb used MiXCR to reprocess the PCR reads, holding one entry per CDR3 protein. The sample has under 60,000 distinct CDR3 sequences; 5.5% to 7.5% are singletons. This material consisted of PBMCs, mostly from graft donor cells, taken 60 days after TCRalphabeta/CD19-depleted stem cell transplant. The receptors originated from a female patient between 2 and 15 years old who had a stem cell transplant for aplastic anemia, so the T cells may come from the graft donor.

Ten or more counts support this clonotype. V usage is TRBV5-1 and J usage is TRBJ2-5, with TRBD2 matching over 10 bases. This CDR3 has 22 amino acids. In germline, CDR1 is SGHRS, CDR2 YFSETQ. Trimming took 1 base from V and 1 from J; bases not matched to a gene: 22. As DNA, the CDR3 is TGCGCCAGCAGCTTGCCATCGGGGCCCATTGAGCGGGAGGGCCGGCCCCAAGAGACCCAGTACTTC. The encoded protein is CASSLPSGPIEREGRPQETQYF.

There are many counts of this clonotype. The J gene is TRBJ1-5, the V gene TRBV7-3; D gene uncertain. Trimming took 2 bases from V and 5 from J, leaving 7 bases between them. Germline-derived CDR1 and CDR2 are SGHTA and FQGTGA. The CDR3 spans 13 residues. The CDR3 DNA sequence: TGTGCCAGCAGCTTAGGTAGGGATCAGCCCCAGCATTTT. Translated: CASSLGRDQPQHF.

The CDR3 region has the DNA TGTGCCAGCAGCCCTGACAGGAGTAACACTGAAGCTTTCTTT. Encoded protein: CASSPDRSNTEAFF. The J gene is TRBJ1-1, the V gene TRBV2, with D perhaps TRBD1 (6 bases). Trimming removed 6 bases at V and 2 bases at J, with 13 bases between. Germline V gene data show CDR1 as SNHLY and CDR2 as FYNNEI. CDR3 length equals 14 residues.

The chain uses TRBV16 and TRBJ1-2; TRBD1 might be the D (6 bases). The CDR3 is made up of 14 amino acids. V lost 4 bases and J lost 4, with 13 bases in between. In germline, CDR1 is KGHSY, CDR2 FQNENV. CDR3 sequence: CASSLTGWGYGYTF. Here the CDR3 DNA reads TGTGCCAGCAGCCTCACAGGGTGGGGCTATGGCTACACCTTC.

As concerns this clonotype: A much larger clone sits a single nucleotide away, making a read error possible. The chain is built from TRBV19 and TRBJ2-7, with 8 nucleotides matching TRBD2. The CDR3 extends over 14 amino acids. Germline CDR1 is LNHDA and CDR2 is SQIVND (reference sequence). The ends lost 1 base at V and 5 bases at J; junction bases unmatched: 4. CDR3 nucleotide sequence: TGTGCCAGTAGTATAGGCGGGAGGACGCACGAGCAGTACTTC. It codes for CASSIGGRTHEQYF.

This clonotype has ten or more counts. This rearrangement joins TRBV5-1 to TRBJ1-1; maybe TRBD1 (6 bases). The CDR3 consists of 15 residues. The germline V gene has CDR1 SGHRS and CDR2 YFSETQ. The V end lost 4 bases, the J end lost 4 bases, and 17 bases lay between the germline ends. The CDR3 sequence is CASSINKGGGTEAFF. For the CDR3, the DNA is TGCGCCAGCAGCATTAACAAGGGGGGTGGCACTGAAGCTTTCTTT.

The sample holds a few counts of this clonotype. DNA of the CDR3: TGTGCCAGCAGTCCGTCCGGGACAGGTTTTGAGCAGTTCTTC. Protein: CASSPSGTGFEQFF. The chain is built from TRBV2 and TRBJ2-1, with TRBD1 identical over 8 bases. The CDR3 totals 14 residues. V shed 5 bases, J shed 9 bases, and the junction held 9 bases outside the gene matches. The V gene's germline CDR1 is SNHLY and CDR2 FYNNEI.

This clonotype was recorded a few times. The CDR3: CASSFGPSLTNEKLFF. Written as DNA, the CDR3 is TGTGCCAGCAGCTTTGGACCAAGTTTAACTAATGAAAAACTGTTTTTT. The chain is built from TRBV5-5 and TRBJ1-4; D unclear. The CDR3 totals 16 residues. Per the germline V gene, CDR1 is SGHKS and CDR2 is YYEKEE (reference sequence). The V end was cut by 2 bases, the J end by 1 base, with 12 bases between.

This clonotype has a count of ten or more. This rearrangement joins TRBV10-3 to TRBJ2-2; 7 nucleotides match TRBD1. The V gene's germline CDR1 is ENHRY and CDR2 SYGVKD. The CDR3 runs 16 residues. V dropped 2 bases and J dropped 1; count of bases not matched to a gene: 4. The CDR3 DNA is TGTGCCATCAGTGAGGTGACAGGGCGGAACACCGGGGAGCTGTTTTTT. This gives the protein CAISEVTGRNTGELFF.

This clonotype was seen many times. The V call is TRBV20-1, the J call TRBJ2-1; 12 bases are a match to TRBD2. The CDR3 sequence is 15 residues long. The junction had 7 bases not matched to a gene; V was cut back by 4 bases and J by 6 bases. CDR1 and CDR2 (germline): DFQATT, SNEGSKA (reference sequence). CDR3 in amino acids: CSAMGPSGRVNEQFF. The DNA for the CDR3 is TGCAGTGCTATGGGTCCTAGCGGGAGGGTCAATGAGCAGTTCTTC.

This chain links TRBV6-5 with TRBJ2-1; TRBD1 matches at 9 bases. Trimming at V came to 6 bases and at J to 8 bases, leaving 8 bases not matched to a gene. CDR3 length: 14 residues. Looked up from germline, CDR1 is MNHEY and CDR2 is SVGAGI. This CDR3 reads CASRPGQGQHEQFF. The CDR3 coding sequence is TGTGCCAGCAGGCCGGGACAGGGACAACATGAGCAGTTCTTC.

This clonotype was counted many times. The chain is built from TRBV20-1 and TRBJ2-5, with D maybe TRBD2 (6 bases). The CDR3 totals 14 residues. Germline assignment: CDR1 DFQATT and CDR2 SNEGSKA (reference sequence). The ends were cut back, 1 base at V and 5 bases at J, with 14 bases in the middle. The CDR3 DNA is TGCAGTGCTAGAGTCGGGGGTATGGAGGAGACCCAGTACTTC. This codes for CSARVGGMEETQYF.

In this sample, this clonotype turned up many times. The chain links TRBV15 to TRBJ2-1; possible D gene TRBD2, 5 bases. Germline CDR1 and CDR2: LNHNV and YYDKDF (reference sequence). This CDR3 has 16 residues. V was cut by 1 base and J by 5 bases, with 15 bases left in between. CDR3 in DNA: TGTGCCACCAGCAGAGGGCGGGCAGCCCCAGACAATGAGCAGTTCTTC. It codes for CATSRGRAAPDNEQFF. Filled out from reference TRBV15 and TRBJ2-1, the complete variable domain reads DAMVIQNPRYQVTQFGKPVTLSCSQTLNHNVMYWYQQKSSQAPKLLFHYYDKDFNNEADTPDNFQSRRPNTSFCFLDIRSPGLGDTAMYLCATSRGRAAPDNEQFFGPGTRLTVL.

This clonotype was found a few times. The chain has TRBV5-1 and TRBJ1-3; the D gene is possibly TRBD1 (6 bases). The V gene lost 0 bases and the J gene lost 0 bases, with 13 bases spanning the gap. Germline V gives CDR1 SGHRS, CDR2 YFSETQ. The CDR3 consists of 17 residues. The CDR3 reads CASSLGQTGLSGNTIYF. The CDR3 nucleotides read TGCGCCAGCAGCTTGGGACAGACAGGACTCTCTGGAAACACCATATATTTT.

This clonotype has ten or more counts. The CDR3, as DNA: TGCGCCAGCAGCTTGGGCGGCGAATGGAATGAGCAGTTCTTC. It specifies CASSLGGEWNEQFF. The chain recombines TRBV5-1 with TRBJ2-1; D uncertain. The CDR3 length is 14 residues. CDR1 and CDR2 (germline): SGHRS, YFSETQ. Trimming pared 0 bases from V and 7 bases from J, leaving 11 bases between.

The gene calls are TRBV20-1 and TRBJ1-1, with unresolved D. Germline loops: CDR1 DFQATT, CDR2 SNEGSKA (reference sequence). The CDR3 consists of 15 residues. The ends were cut back, 0 bases at V and 2 bases at J, with 13 bases in the middle. In DNA, the CDR3 is TGCAGTGCTAGAGATGGCGGAGGCCGAAACACTGAAGCTTTCTTT. Translating gives CSARDGGGRNTEAFF.

This clonotype was seen at least ten times. The rearrangement joins TRBV9 to TRBJ2-5; maybe TRBD2 (5 bases). Trimming pared 0 bases from V and 5 bases from J, leaving 11 bases between. Germline CDR1 SGDLS, CDR2 YYNGEE. The CDR3 runs to 14 residues. The CDR3 bases are TGTGCCAGCAGCGTAGCTGGGCCGGGGGAGACCCAGTACTTC. This gives the protein CASSVAGPGETQYF.

By share, this clonotype ranks as medium-sized (0.01 to 0.1%). V and J are TRBV15 and TRBJ2-1; D could derive from TRBD1 or TRBD2 (5 bases each). V lost 2 bases and J lost 1, with 12 bases in between. There are 16 residues in the CDR3. Germline values: CDR1 LNHNV, CDR2 YYDKDF (reference sequence). The CDR3 sequence: CATSRSLGVSYNEQFF. CDR3 nucleotides: TGTGCCACCAGCAGATCCCTGGGGGTATCCTACAATGAGCAGTTCTTC.

This clonotype was seen a handful of times. The chain joins TRBV11-2 to TRBJ2-1; 9 bases align to TRBD2. Looked up from germline, CDR1 is SGHAT and CDR2 is FQNNGV. V lost 5 bases, J lost 10 bases, and 12 bases stayed unmatched. There are 15 residues in the CDR3. The CDR3 DNA reads as TGTGCCAGCAGCCCCAAGCGGGGGGCCCCGTGGGAGCAGTTCTTC. This sequence encodes CASSPKRGAPWEQFF.

The sample holds many counts of this clonotype. This sequence joins TRBV7-2 and TRBJ1-3; D perhaps matches TRBD1 (6 bases). CDR1 and CDR2 (germline): SGHTA, FQGNSA. This CDR3 has 14 residues. Trimming cost V 5 bases and J 1 base, with 9 bases left between them. The CDR3 DNA reads as TGTGCCAGCAGCCTCGGGACATCTGGAAACACCATATATTTT. Translation gives CASSLGTSGNTIYF.

This clonotype was detected many times. The rearrangement joins TRBV12-3 or TRBV12-4 to TRBJ1-1, with no clear D. V dropped 3 bases and J dropped 1 base, with 6 bases sitting between them. This CDR3 is built from 13 residues. The CDR3, as DNA: TGTGCCAGCAGTTTCGTAGGGAACACTGAAGCTTTCTTT. Translated, it gives CASSFVGNTEAFF.